Listed below are T cell receptor beta chains from one sample, sequenced in a study of tumor-infiltrating lymphocytes in primary liver carcinoma. Using its own MiXCR run on the multiplex PCR reads, TCRdb lists one record per CDR3 protein. The repertoire holds about 64,000 distinct CDR3 sequences, with around 64% as singletons. Sequenced sample: liver tumor tissue from sampling region 4. The source is a man aged 40-49 years with primary liver carcinoma and hepatitis B virus infection. Both conserved end residues are trimmed from each CDR3. Fields, in order: J gene, V gene, CDR3 protein.

J: TRBJ1-3; V: TRBV4-2; CDR3: ASSQEGLTGDRISFGNTIY
J: TRBJ2-1; V: TRBV11-2; CDR3: ARGTGGTVKSPIWNEQF
J: TRBJ1-1; V: TRBV11-2; CDR3: SSSPSRGLVNTKAF
J: TRBJ1-2; V: TRBV6-1; CDR3: ASSAPLYGHT
J: TRBJ2-1; V: TRBV6-5; CDR3: ASSRPASGSILHEQF
J: TRBJ2-3; V: TRBV28; CDR3: ASSGLGVMDTQY
J: TRBJ2-7; V: TRBV29-1; CDR3: SVKVGVRSYEQY
J: TRBJ1-5; V: TRBV29-1; CDR3: SVVGQSNQPQH
J: TRBJ2-3; V: TRBV7-9; CDR3: AGSGTGGSEDTQY
J: TRBJ2-3; V: TRBV5-5; CDR3: ASSPTSTNDTQY
J: TRBJ1-2; V: TRBV4-1; CDR3: ASSLAGQGNGGYI
J: TRBJ1-2; V: TRBV11-2; CDR3: TSTCTGGSSPGYT
J: TRBJ2-5; V: TRBV6-6; CDR3: SSSYKETQY
J: TRBJ2-1; V: TRBV4-1; CDR3: ASSQEERGRWASSYNEQF
J: TRBJ2-3; V: TRBV6-1; CDR3: ASGENTDTQY
J: TRBJ2-7; V: TRBV6-5; CDR3: ASSYSSGNSEQY
J: TRBJ2-1; V: TRBV14; CDR3: ASITVAGWVNNEQF